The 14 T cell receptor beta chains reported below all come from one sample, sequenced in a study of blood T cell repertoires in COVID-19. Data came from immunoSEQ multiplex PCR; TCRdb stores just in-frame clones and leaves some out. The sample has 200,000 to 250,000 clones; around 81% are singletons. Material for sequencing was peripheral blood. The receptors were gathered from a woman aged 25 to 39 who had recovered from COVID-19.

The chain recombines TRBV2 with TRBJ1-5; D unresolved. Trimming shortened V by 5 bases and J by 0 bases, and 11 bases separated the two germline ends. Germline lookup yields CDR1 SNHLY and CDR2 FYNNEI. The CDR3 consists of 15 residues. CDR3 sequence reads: CASSRTRVSNQPQHF. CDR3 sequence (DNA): TGTGCCAGCAGTCGAACCCGGGTTAGCAATCAGCCCCAGCATTTT.

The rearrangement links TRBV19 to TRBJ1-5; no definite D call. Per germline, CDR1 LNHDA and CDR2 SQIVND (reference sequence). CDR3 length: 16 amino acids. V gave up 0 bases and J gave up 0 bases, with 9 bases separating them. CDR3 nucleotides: TGTGCCAGTAGTATAGAGAGGGTAGGTAGCAATCAGCCCCAGCATTTT. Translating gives CASSIERVGSNQPQHF.

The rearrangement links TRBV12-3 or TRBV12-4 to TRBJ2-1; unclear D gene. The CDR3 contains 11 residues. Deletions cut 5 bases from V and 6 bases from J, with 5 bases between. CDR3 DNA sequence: TGTGCCAGCAGTCCCTTCAATGAGCAGTTCTTC. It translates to CASSPFNEQFF.

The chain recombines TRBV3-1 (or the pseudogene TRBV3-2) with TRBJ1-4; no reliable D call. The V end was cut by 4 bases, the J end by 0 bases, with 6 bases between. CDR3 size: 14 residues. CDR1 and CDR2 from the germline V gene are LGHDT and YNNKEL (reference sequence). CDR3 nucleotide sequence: TGTGCCAGCAGCCCCAGCGCAACTAATGAAAAACTGTTTTTT. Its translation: CASSPSATNEKLFF.

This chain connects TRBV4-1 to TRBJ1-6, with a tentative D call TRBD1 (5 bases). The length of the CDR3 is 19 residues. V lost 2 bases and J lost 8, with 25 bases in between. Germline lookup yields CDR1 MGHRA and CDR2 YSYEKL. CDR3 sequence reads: CASSQPYPDSGMEYSPLHF. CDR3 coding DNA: TGCGCCAGCAGCCAACCTTACCCAGACAGTGGGATGGAATATTCACCCCTCCACTTT.

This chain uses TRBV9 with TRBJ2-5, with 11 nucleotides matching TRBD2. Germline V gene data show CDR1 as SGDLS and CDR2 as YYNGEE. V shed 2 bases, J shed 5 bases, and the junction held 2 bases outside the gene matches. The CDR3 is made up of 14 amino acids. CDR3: CASSVSGRGETQYF. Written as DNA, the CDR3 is TGTGCCAGCAGCGTTAGCGGGAGGGGTGAGACCCAGTACTTC.

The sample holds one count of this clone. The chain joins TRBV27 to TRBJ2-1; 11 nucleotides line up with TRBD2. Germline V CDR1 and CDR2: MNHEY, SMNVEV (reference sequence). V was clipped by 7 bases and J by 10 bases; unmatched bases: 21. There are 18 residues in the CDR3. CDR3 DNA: TGTGCCAGCAAGTACCTAGGGGGACTAGCGGCCCCGGGCCGGGAGCAGTTCTTC. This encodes CASKYLGGLAAPGREQFF.

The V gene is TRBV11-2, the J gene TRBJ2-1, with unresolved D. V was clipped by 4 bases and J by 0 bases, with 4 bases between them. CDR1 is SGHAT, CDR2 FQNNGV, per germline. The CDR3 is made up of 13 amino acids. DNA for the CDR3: TGTGCCAGCAGCTCGAGCTCCTACAATGAGCAGTTCTTC. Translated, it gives CASSSSSYNEQFF.

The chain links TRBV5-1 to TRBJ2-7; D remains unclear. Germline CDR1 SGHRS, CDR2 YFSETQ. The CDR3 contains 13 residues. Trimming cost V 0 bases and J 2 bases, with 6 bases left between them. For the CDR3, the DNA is TGCGCCAGCAGCTTGGTACCGGCCTACGAGCAGTACTTC. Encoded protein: CASSLVPAYEQYF. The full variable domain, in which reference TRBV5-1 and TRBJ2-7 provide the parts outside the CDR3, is KAGVTQTPRYLIKTRGQQVTLSCSPISGHRSVSWYQQTPGQGLQFLFEYFSETQRNKGNFPGRFSGRQFSNSRSEMNVSTLELGDSALYLCASSLVPAYEQYFGPGTRLTVT.

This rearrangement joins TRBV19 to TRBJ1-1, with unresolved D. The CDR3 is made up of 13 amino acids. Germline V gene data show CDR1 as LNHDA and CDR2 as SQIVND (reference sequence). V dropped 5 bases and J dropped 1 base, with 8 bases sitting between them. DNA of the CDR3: TGTGCCAGTAGTTTACAGAGGAACACTGAAGCTTTCTTT. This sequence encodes CASSLQRNTEAFF.

CDR3 protein: CSASKVGDRGNQPQHF. CDR3 DNA sequence: TGCAGTGCTAGTAAGGTAGGGGACAGGGGAAACCAGCCCCAGCATTTT. The chain joins TRBV20-1 to TRBJ1-5; 10 bases align to TRBD1. In germline, CDR1 is DFQATT, CDR2 SNEGSKA (reference sequence). After removal of 3 bases from V and 7 bases from J, the junction contained 12 bases not matched to a gene. This CDR3 spans 16 amino acids.

CDR3 bases: TGTGCCAGTAGTATCTCCGGAGGCACTGGGGCCAACGTCCTGACTTTC. Encoded protein: CASSISGGTGANVLTF. The chain has TRBV19 and TRBJ2-6, with D maybe TRBD2 (5 bases). V was cut by 3 bases and J by 2 bases, with 11 bases left in between. Germline V gene sequence: CDR1 LNHDA, CDR2 SQIVND (reference sequence). CDR3 length: 16 residues.

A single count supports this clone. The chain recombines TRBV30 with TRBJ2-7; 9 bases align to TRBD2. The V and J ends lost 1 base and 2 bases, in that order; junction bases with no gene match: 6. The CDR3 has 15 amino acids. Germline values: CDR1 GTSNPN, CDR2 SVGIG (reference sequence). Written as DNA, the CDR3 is TGTGCCTGGAGTGGGGTAGCGGGGGCAACCTACGAGCAGTACTTC. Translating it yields CAWSGVAGATYEQYF.

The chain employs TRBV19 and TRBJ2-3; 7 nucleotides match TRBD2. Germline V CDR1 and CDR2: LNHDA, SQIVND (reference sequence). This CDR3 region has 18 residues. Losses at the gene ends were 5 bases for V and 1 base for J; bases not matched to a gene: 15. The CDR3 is CASSPQGGRKTRTDTQYF. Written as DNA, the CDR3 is TGTGCCAGTAGTCCCCAGGGCGGGAGAAAAACCCGCACAGATACGCAGTATTTT.